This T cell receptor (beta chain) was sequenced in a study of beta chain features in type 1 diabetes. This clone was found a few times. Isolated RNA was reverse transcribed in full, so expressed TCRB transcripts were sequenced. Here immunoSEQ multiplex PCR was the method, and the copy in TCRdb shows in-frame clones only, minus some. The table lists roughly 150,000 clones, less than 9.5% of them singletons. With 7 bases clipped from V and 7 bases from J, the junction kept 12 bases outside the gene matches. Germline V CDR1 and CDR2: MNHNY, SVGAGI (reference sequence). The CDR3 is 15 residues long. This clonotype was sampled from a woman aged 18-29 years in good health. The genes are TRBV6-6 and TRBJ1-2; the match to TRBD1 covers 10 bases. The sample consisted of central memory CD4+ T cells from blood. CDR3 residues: CASKRGQGMESGYTF. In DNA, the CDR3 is TGTGCCAGCAAGAGGGGACAGGGGATGGAGAGTGGCTACACCTTC.